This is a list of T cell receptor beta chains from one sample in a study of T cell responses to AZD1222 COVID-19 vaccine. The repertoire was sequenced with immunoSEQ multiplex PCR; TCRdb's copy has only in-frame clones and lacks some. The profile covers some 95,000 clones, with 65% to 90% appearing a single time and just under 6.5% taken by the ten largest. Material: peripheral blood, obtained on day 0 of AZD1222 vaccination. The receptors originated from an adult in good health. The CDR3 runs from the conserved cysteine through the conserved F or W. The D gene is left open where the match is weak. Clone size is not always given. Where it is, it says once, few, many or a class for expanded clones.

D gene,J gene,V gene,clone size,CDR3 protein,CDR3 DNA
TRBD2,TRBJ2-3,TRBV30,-,CAWRVSGSHTDTQYF,TGTGCCTGGAGGGTCAGCGGGAGTCACACAGATACGCAGTATTTT
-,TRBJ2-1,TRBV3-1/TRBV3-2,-,CASSPDRISYNEQFF,TGTGCCAGCAGCCCAGACAGGATCTCCTACAATGAGCAGTTCTTC
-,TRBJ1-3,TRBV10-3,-,CAISGLGSGNTIYF,TGTGCCATCAGTGGATTAGGGTCTGGAAACACCATATATTTT
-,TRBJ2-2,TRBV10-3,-,CAISEISGTQVGSGELFF,TGTGCCATCAGTGAGATATCTGGAACCCAGGTGGGGTCGGGGGAGCTGTTTTTT
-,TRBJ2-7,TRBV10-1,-,CASTAGQPSYEQYF,TGCGCCAGCACTGCGGGACAGCCCTCCTACGAGCAGTACTTC
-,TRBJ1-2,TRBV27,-,CASRGWIGGYTF,TGTGCCAGCAGGGGTTGGATAGGAGGCTACACCTTC
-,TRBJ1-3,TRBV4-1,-,CASSQPTASGNTIYF,TGCGCCAGCAGCCAACCGACAGCCTCTGGAAACACCATATATTTT
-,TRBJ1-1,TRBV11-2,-,CASAGMNTEAFF,TGTGCCAGCGCAGGAATGAACACTGAAGCTTTCTTT
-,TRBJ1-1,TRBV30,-,CAWSRGIMNTEAFF,TGTGCCTGGAGTAGGGGGATCATGAACACTGAAGCTTTCTTT
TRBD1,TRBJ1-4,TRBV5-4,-,CASSFGGGFEKLFF,TGTGCCAGCAGCTTTGGAGGGGGCTTTGAAAAACTGTTTTTT
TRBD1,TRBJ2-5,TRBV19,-,CASSGQGYQETQYF,TGTGCCAGTAGCGGACAGGGATACCAAGAGACCCAGTACTTC
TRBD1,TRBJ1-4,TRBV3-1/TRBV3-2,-,CASVGRGREKLFF,TGTGCCAGCGTGGGAAGGGGGCGGGAAAAACTGTTTTTT
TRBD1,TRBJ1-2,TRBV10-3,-,CAISDPGQGGKNYGYTF,TGTGCCATCAGTGACCCGGGACAGGGAGGAAAGAACTATGGCTACACCTTC
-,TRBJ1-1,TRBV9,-,CASSSRGGMNTEAFF,TGTGCCAGCAGCTCCCGGGGGGGTATGAACACTGAAGCTTTCTTT
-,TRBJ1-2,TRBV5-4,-,CASSSPLQDGYGYTF,TGTGCCAGCAGCTCGCCCCTACAGGATGGCTATGGCTACACCTTC
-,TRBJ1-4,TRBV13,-,CASSQRGGPEKLFF,TGTGCCAGCAGCCAACGGGGAGGTCCGGAAAAACTGTTTTTT
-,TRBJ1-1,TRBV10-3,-,CAISESGSTEAFF,TGTGCCATCAGTGAGTCGGGAAGCACTGAAGCTTTCTTT
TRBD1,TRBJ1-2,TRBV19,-,CASSPTRRTGSQRRGYTF,TGTGCCAGTAGCCCCACCAGAAGGACAGGCTCCCAGAGACGGGGCTACACCTTC
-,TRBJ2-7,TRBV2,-,CASSGRAISYEQYF,TGTGCCAGCAGTGGCAGGGCGATCTCCTACGAGCAGTACTTC
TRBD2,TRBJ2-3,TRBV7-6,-,CASSFGTSDLLNTDTQYF,TGTGCCAGCAGCTTTGGGACTAGCGACTTATTGAACACAGATACGCAGTATTTT
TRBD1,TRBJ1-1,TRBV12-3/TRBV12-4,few,CASNRQGNTEAFF,TGTGCCAGCAATCGACAGGGTAACACTGAAGCTTTCTTT
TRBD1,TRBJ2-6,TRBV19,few,CASSIVGRGRTGANVLTF,TGTGCCAGTAGTATAGTTGGCAGGGGGCGAACTGGGGCCAACGTCCTGACTTTC
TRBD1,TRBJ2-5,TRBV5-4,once,CASSLTGGGETQYF,TGTGCCAGCAGCCTTACAGGGGGCGGGGAGACCCAGTACTTC
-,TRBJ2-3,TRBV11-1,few,CASSPGGGRTDTQYF,TGTGCCAGCAGCCCCGGGGGCGGACGCACAGATACGCAGTATTTT
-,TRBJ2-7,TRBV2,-,CASSERQRKQYF,TGTGCCAGCAGTGAGCGACAGAGGAAGCAGTACTTC
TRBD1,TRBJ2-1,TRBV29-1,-,CSVPGGSLSGNEQFF,TGCAGCGTTCCAGGGGGCTCCCTTTCGGGGAATGAGCAGTTCTTC
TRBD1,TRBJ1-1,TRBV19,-,CASSITQGAGEAFF,TGTGCCAGTAGTATCACCCAGGGGGCAGGGGAAGCTTTCTTT
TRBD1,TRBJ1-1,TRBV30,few,CASRDRDEAFF,TGTGCCTCCCGGGACAGGGATGAAGCTTTCTTT
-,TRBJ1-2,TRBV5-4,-,CASSLDPFREGYTF,TGTGCCAGCAGCTTGGACCCTTTCCGGGAAGGCTACACCTTC
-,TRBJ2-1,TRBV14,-,CASSQDVVSHEQFF,TGTGCCAGCAGCCAAGATGTGGTTAGCCATGAGCAGTTCTTC
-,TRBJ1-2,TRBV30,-,CAWTPFADYGYTF,TGTGCCTGGACTCCCTTTGCTGACTATGGCTACACCTTC
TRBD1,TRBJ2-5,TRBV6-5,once,CASSQTRGRETQYF,TGTGCCAGCAGTCAAACCAGGGGGCGAGAGACCCAGTACTTC
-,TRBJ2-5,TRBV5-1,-,CASSLGPPQETQYF,TGCGCCAGCAGCCTAGGACCCCCGCAAGAGACCCAGTACTTC
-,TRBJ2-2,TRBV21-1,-,CASSKLGLDIPGELFF,TGTGCCAGCAGCAAACTAGGACTAGACATTCCCGGGGAGCTGTTTTTT
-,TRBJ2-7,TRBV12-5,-,CASGLVLFREAEQYF,TGTGCTAGTGGTTTGGTACTTTTCAGGGAAGCTGAGCAGTACTTC
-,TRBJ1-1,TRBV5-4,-,CASSPLQGDKNTEAFF,TGTGCCAGCAGCCCTCTACAGGGAGACAAGAACACTGAAGCTTTCTTT
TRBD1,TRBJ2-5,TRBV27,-,CASSYVRSNGQETYQETQYF,TGTGCCAGCAGTTACGTACGGTCCAATGGACAGGAGACGTATCAAGAGACCCAGTACTTC
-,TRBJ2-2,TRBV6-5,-,CASSYGPGELFF,TGTGCCAGCAGTTACGGCCCCGGGGAGCTGTTTTTT
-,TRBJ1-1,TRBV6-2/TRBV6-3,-,CASSRPGSTEAFF,TGTGCCAGCAGTCGTCCGGGTTCCACTGAAGCTTTCTTT
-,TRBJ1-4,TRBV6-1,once,CASSVATRGEKLFF,TGTGCCAGCAGTGTAGCTACGAGGGGGGAAAAACTGTTTTTT
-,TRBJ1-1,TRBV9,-,CASSVGRDTEAFF,TGTGCCAGCAGCGTGGGGCGAGATACTGAAGCTTTCTTT
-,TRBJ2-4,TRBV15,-,CATSRDPGRGADIQYF,TGTGCCACCAGCAGAGATCCGGGCAGGGGCGCGGACATTCAGTACTTC
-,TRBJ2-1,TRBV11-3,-,CASSQQWGRAYNEQFF,TGTGCCAGCAGTCAACAGTGGGGTAGGGCCTACAATGAGCAGTTCTTC
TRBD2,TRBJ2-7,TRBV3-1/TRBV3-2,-,CASSLGLAGGSYEQYF,TGTGCCAGCAGCTTGGGACTAGCGGGAGGGTCCTACGAGCAGTACTTC
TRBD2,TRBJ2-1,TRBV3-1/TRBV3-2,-,CASSQGLAGGLNEQFF,TGTGCCAGCAGCCAAGGCTTAGCGGGGGGCCTCAATGAGCAGTTCTTC
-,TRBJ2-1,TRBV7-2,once,CASSFRGTGGSGEQFF,TGTGCCAGCAGCTTTAGGGGTACGGGGGGCTCCGGGGAGCAGTTCTTC